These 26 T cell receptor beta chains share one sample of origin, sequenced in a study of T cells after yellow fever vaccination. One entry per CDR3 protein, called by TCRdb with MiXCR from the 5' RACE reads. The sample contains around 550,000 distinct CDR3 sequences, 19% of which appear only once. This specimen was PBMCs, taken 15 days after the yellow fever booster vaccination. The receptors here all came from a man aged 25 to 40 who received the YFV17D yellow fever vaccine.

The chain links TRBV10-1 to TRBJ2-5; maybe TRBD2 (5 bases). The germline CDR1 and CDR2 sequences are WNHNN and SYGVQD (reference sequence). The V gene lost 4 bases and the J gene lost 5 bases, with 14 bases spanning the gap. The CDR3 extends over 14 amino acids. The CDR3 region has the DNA TGCGCCAGCAGTGCGGTACGGGGAGCGGAGACCCAGTACTTC. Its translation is CASSAVRGAETQYF.

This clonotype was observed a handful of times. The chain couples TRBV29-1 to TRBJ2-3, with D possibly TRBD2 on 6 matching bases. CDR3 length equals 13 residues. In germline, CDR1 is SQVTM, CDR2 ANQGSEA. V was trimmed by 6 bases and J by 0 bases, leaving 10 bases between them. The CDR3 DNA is TGCAGCGTCAAGACTAGTAGCACAGATACGCAGTATTTT. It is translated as CSVKTSSTDTQYF.

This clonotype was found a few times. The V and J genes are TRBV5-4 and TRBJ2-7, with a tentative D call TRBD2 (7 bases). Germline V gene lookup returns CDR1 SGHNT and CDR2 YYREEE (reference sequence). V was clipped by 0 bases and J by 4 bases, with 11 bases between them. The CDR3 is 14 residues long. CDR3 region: CASSLGGGQYEQYF. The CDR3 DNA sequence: TGTGCCAGCAGCTTGGGGGGGGGGCAGTACGAGCAGTACTTC.

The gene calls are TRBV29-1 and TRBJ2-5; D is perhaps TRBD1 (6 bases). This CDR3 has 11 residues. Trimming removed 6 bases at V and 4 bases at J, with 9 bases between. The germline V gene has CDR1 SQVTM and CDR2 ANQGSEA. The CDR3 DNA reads TGCAGCGTGGGACAATTAGAGACCCAGTACTTC. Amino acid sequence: CSVGQLETQYF. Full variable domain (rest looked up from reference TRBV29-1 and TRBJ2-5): SAVISQKPSRDICQRGTSLTIQCQVDSQVTMMFWYRQQPGQSLTLIATANQGSEATYESGFVIDKFPISRPNLTFSTLTVSNMSPEDSSIYLCSVGQLETQYFGPGTRLLVL.

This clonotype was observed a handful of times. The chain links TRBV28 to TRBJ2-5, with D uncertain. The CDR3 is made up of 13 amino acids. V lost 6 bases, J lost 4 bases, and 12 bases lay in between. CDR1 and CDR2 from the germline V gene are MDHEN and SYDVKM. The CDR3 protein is CASSRSYGETQYF. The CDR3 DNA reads TGTGCCAGCAGCCGAAGTTACGGAGAGACCCAGTACTTC. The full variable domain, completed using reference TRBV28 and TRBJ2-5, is DVKVTQSSRYLVKRTGEKVFLECVQDMDHENMFWYRQDPGLGLRLIYFSYDVKMKEKGDIPEGYSVSREKKERFSLILESASTNQTSMYLCASSRSYGETQYFGPGTRLLVL.

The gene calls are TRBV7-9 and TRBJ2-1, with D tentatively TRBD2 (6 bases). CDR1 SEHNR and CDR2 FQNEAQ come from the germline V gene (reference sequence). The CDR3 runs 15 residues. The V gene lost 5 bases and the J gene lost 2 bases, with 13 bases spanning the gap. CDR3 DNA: TGTGCCAGCAGCCGCGGGGAGCCTGCCTACAATGAGCAGTTCTTC. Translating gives CASSRGEPAYNEQFF. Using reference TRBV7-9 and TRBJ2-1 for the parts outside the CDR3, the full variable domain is DTGVSQNPRHKITKRGQNVTFRCDPISEHNRLYWYRQTLGQGPEFLTYFQNEAQLEKSRLLSDRFSAERPKGSFSTLEIQRTEQGDSAMYLCASSRGEPAYNEQFFGPGTRLTVL.

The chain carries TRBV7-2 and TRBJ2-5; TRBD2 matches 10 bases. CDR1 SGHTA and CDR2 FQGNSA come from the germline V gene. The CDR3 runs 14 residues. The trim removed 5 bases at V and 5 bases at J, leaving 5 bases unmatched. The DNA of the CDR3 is TGTGCCAGCAGCCCTCTAGCGGGAGATGAGACCCAGTACTTC. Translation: CASSPLAGDETQYF.

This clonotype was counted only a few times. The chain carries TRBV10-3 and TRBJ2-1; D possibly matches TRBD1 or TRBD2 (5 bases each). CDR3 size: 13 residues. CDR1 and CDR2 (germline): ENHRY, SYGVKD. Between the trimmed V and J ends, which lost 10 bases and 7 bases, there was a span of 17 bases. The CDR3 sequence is CATQSTGTNEQFF. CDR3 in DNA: TGTGCCACCCAATCCACCGGGACGAATGAGCAGTTCTTC.

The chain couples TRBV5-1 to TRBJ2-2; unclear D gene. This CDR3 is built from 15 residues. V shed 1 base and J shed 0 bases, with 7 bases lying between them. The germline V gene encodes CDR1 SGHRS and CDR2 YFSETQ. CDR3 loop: CASSLRASNTGELFF. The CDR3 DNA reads TGCGCCAGCAGCTTGCGGGCCTCGAACACCGGGGAGCTGTTTTTT.

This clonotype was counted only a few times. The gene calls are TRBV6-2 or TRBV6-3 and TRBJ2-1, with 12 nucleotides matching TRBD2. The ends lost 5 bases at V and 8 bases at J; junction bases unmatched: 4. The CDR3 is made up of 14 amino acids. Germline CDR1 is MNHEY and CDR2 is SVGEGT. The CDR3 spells CASSHGLAGYEQFF. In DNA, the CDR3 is TGTGCCAGCAGTCATGGACTAGCGGGATATGAGCAGTTCTTC.

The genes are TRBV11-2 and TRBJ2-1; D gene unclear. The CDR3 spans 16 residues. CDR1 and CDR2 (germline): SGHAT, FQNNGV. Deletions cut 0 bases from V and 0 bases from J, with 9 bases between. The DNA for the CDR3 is TGTGCCAGCAGCTTAGATTCGGCGCTCTCCTACAATGAGCAGTTCTTC. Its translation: CASSLDSALSYNEQFF. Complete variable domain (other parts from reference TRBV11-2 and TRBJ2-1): EAGVAQSPRYKIIEKRQSVAFWCNPISGHATLYWYQQILGQGPKLLIQFQNNGVVDDSQLPKDRFSAERLKGVDSTLKIQPAKLEDSAVYLCASSLDSALSYNEQFFGPGTRLTVL.

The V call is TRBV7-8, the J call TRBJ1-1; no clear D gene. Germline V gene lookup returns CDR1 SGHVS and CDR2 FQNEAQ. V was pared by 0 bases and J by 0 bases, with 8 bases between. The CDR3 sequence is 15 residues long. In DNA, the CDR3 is TGTGCCAGCAGCTTAGCAGCAGGTGTGAACACTGAAGCTTTCTTT. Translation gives CASSLAAGVNTEAFF.

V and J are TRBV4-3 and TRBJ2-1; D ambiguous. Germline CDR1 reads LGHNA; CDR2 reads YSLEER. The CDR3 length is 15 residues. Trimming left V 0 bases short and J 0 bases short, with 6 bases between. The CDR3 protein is CASSQDDYSYNEQFF. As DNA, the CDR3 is TGCGCCAGCAGCCAAGACGATTACTCCTACAATGAGCAGTTCTTC.

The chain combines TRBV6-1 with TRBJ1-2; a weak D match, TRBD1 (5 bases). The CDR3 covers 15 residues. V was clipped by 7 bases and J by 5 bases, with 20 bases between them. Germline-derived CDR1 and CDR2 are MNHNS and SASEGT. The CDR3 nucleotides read TGTGCCAGCACCCCCATCGGGGACGTCCTATATGGCTACACCTTC. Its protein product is CASTPIGDVLYGYTF.

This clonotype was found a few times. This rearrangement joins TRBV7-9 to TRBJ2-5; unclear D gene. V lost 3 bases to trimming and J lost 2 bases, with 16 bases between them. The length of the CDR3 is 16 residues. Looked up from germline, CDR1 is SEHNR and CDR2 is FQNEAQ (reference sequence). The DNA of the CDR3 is TGTGCCAGCAGCTTTTTGGTCAGCCGCCTTCAAGAGACCCAGTACTTC. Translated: CASSFLVSRLQETQYF.

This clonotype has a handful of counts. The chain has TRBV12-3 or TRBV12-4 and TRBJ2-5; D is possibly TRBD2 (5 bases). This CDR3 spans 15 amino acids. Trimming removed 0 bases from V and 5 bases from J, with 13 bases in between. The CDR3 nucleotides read TGTGCCAGCAGTTTAGCGCATCTAGCTGGTGAGACCCAGTACTTC. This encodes CASSLAHLAGETQYF.

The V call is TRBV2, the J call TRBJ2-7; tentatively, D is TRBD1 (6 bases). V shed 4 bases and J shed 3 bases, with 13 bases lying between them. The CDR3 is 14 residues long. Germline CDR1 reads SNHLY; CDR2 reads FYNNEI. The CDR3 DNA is TGTGCCAGCAGTGGGGGGCCTACCTACTACGAGCAGTACTTC. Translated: CASSGGPTYYEQYF.

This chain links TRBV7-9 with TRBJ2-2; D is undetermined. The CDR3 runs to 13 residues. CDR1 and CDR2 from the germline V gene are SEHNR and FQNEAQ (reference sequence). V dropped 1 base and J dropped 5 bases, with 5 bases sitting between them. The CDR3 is CASSLVETGELFF. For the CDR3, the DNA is TGTGCCAGCAGCTTAGTAGAGACCGGGGAGCTGTTTTTT. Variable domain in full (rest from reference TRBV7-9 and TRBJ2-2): DTGVSQNPRHKITKRGQNVTFRCDPISEHNRLYWYRQTLGQGPEFLTYFQNEAQLEKSRLLSDRFSAERPKGSFSTLEIQRTEQGDSAMYLCASSLVETGELFFGEGSRLTVL.

The CDR3: CASSLTGTIQTQYF. CDR3 sequence (DNA): TGTGCCAGCAGCTTAACCGGGACCATCCAGACCCAGTACTTC. The rearrangement joins TRBV7-2 to TRBJ2-5, with D perhaps matching TRBD1 or TRBD2 (5 bases each). CDR1 SGHTA and CDR2 FQGNSA come from the germline V gene. V was shortened by 2 bases and J by 6 bases, with 13 bases between the two germline ends. The CDR3 totals 14 residues.

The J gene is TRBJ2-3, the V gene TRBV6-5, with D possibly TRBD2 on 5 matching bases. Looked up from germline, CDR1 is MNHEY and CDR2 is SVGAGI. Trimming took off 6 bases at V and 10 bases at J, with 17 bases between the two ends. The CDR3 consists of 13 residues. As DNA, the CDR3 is TGTGCCAGCAGATGGAGGAAGTCCCAGCCGCAGTATTTT. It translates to CASRWRKSQPQYF.

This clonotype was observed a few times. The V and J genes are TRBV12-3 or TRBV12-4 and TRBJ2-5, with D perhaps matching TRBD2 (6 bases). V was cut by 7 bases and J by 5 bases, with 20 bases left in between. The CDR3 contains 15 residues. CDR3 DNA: TGTGCCAGCAATAATCCGGGAGACGTCTGGGAGACCCAGTACTTC. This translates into CASNNPGDVWETQYF.

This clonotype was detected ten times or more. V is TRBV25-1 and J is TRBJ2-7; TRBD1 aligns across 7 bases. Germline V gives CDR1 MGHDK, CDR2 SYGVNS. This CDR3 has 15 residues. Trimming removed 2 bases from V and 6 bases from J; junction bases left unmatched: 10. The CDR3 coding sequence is TGTGCCAGCAGTGAAGTAGACAGGGACACCGGCGAGCAGTACTTC. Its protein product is CASSEVDRDTGEQYF.

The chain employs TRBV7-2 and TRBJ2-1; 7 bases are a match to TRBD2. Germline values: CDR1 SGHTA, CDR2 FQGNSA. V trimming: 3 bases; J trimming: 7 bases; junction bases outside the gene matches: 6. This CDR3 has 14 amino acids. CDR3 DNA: TGTGCCAGCAGCTTTAAAGCGGGACCTAATGAGCAGTTCTTC. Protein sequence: CASSFKAGPNEQFF.

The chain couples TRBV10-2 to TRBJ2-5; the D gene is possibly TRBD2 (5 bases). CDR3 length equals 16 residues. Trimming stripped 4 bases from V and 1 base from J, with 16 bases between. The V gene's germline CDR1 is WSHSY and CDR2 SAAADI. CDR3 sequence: CASSADSGRLQETQYF. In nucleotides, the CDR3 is TGCGCCAGCAGTGCAGATTCGGGAAGGCTCCAAGAGACCCAGTACTTC.

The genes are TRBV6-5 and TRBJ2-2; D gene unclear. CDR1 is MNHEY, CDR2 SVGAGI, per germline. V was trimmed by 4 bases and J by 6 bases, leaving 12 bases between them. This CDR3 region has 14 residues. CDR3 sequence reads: CASSWGRSAGELFF. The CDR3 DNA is TGTGCCAGCAGTTGGGGTCGGTCGGCCGGGGAGCTGTTTTTT.

The CDR3 DNA sequence: TGTGCCAGCAGCGCAATGAGGGATCAGCCCCAGCATTTT. It is translated as CASSAMRDQPQHF. The chain is built from TRBV7-2 and TRBJ1-5, with D unclear. CDR1 and CDR2 from the germline V gene are SGHTA and FQGNSA. Between the trimmed V and J ends, which lost 5 bases and 5 bases, there was a span of 10 bases. The CDR3 spans 13 residues.